These T cell receptor beta chains were read from a single sample in a study of T cell responses to AZD1222 COVID-19 vaccine. Here immunoSEQ multiplex PCR was the method, and the copy in TCRdb shows in-frame clones only, minus some. The sample has 85,000 to 120,000 clones, about four fifths seen once; the top ten hold about a sixth. The input for sequencing was peripheral blood, taken on day 0 of AZD1222 vaccination. The receptors here all came from an adult in good health. CDR3s include the opening cysteine and the closing phenylalanine or tryptophan. D genes are given only for firm matches. Expanded clones get a size class; other rows say once, few or many, or leave the size out.

d_gene: NA; j_gene: TRBJ1-3; abundance: once; v_gene: TRBV9; CDR3aa: CASSVMDYSGNTIYF; CDR3nt: TGTGCCAGCAGCGTAATGGACTACTCTGGAAACACCATATATTTT
d_gene: TRBD2; j_gene: TRBJ2-7; abundance: NA; v_gene: TRBV5-4; CDR3aa: CASSPGLDSYEQYF; CDR3nt: TGTGCCAGCAGCCCAGGACTAGACTCCTACGAGCAGTACTTC
d_gene: TRBD2; j_gene: TRBJ2-7; abundance: medium-sized; v_gene: TRBV2; CDR3aa: CASRTPGTSGRGLNEQYF; CDR3nt: TGTGCCAGCAGGACCCCCGGGACTAGCGGCAGAGGGCTAAACGAGCAGTACTTC
d_gene: TRBD1; j_gene: TRBJ1-4; abundance: NA; v_gene: TRBV7-6; CDR3aa: CASSSGGRANEKLFF; CDR3nt: TGTGCCAGCAGCTCAGGGGGCCGAGCTAATGAAAAACTGTTTTTT
d_gene: NA; j_gene: TRBJ1-1; abundance: NA; v_gene: TRBV19; CDR3aa: CASSIGVPNTEAFF; CDR3nt: TGTGCCAGTAGTATAGGGGTTCCGAACACTGAAGCTTTCTTT
d_gene: TRBD1; j_gene: TRBJ1-6; abundance: NA; v_gene: TRBV7-2; CDR3aa: CASSLVLTGGVSPLHF; CDR3nt: TGTGCCAGCAGCTTAGTTTTGACAGGGGGGGTTTCACCCCTCCACTTT
d_gene: TRBD1; j_gene: TRBJ1-1; abundance: NA; v_gene: TRBV19; CDR3aa: CASTVTGSTEAFF; CDR3nt: TGTGCCAGTACCGTGACAGGGTCCACTGAAGCTTTCTTT
d_gene: NA; j_gene: TRBJ1-5; abundance: NA; v_gene: TRBV5-1; CDR3aa: CASSPQGLGQPQHF; CDR3nt: TGCGCCAGCAGCCCACAGGGATTGGGTCAGCCCCAGCATTTT
d_gene: NA; j_gene: TRBJ1-3; abundance: once; v_gene: TRBV6-5; CDR3aa: CASSYSKGTSGNTIYF; CDR3nt: TGTGCCAGCAGTTACTCGAAAGGGACCTCTGGAAACACCATATATTTT
d_gene: TRBD1; j_gene: TRBJ2-5; abundance: NA; v_gene: TRBV24-1; CDR3aa: CATSDSGQGSQETQYF; CDR3nt: TGTGCCACCAGTGATTCGGGACAGGGGTCCCAAGAGACCCAGTACTTC
d_gene: NA; j_gene: TRBJ1-4; abundance: NA; v_gene: TRBV19; CDR3aa: CAINREGEKLFF; CDR3nt: TGTGCCATCAATAGGGAGGGTGAAAAACTGTTTTTT
d_gene: TRBD1; j_gene: TRBJ1-5; abundance: NA; v_gene: TRBV11-2; CDR3aa: CASSSDRGGNQPQHF; CDR3nt: TGTGCCAGCAGCTCGGACAGGGGAGGCAATCAGCCCCAGCATTTT
d_gene: NA; j_gene: TRBJ1-4; abundance: NA; v_gene: TRBV18; CDR3aa: CASSPGSPNEKLFF; CDR3nt: TGTGCCAGCTCACCGGGTTCCCCTAATGAAAAACTGTTTTTT
d_gene: TRBD1; j_gene: TRBJ2-5; abundance: NA; v_gene: TRBV14; CDR3aa: CASSRKTGGVPQTQYF; CDR3nt: TGTGCCAGCAGCCGGAAGACAGGGGGCGTCCCTCAGACCCAGTACTTC
d_gene: NA; j_gene: TRBJ2-1; abundance: once; v_gene: TRBV27; CDR3aa: CASSRPSYNEQFF; CDR3nt: TGTGCCAGCAGTCGGCCCTCCTACAATGAGCAGTTCTTC
d_gene: TRBD1; j_gene: TRBJ2-3; abundance: NA; v_gene: TRBV7-2; CDR3aa: CASSLAGWTGSWTDTQYF; CDR3nt: TGTGCCAGCAGCTTAGCCGGTTGGACAGGGAGCTGGACAGATACGCAGTATTTT
d_gene: NA; j_gene: TRBJ2-3; abundance: NA; v_gene: TRBV11-3; CDR3aa: CASSSRLSQLTDTQYF; CDR3nt: TGTGCCAGCAGCTCTCGCCTCAGCCAGCTCACAGATACGCAGTATTTT
d_gene: NA; j_gene: TRBJ1-1; abundance: NA; v_gene: TRBV21-1; CDR3aa: CASSKVTGEFSKAFF; CDR3nt: TGTGCCAGCAGCAAAGTCACGGGGGAGTTCTCCAAAGCTTTCTTT
d_gene: TRBD2; j_gene: TRBJ2-3; abundance: NA; v_gene: TRBV11-2; CDR3aa: CASSLGLVLYISTDTQYF; CDR3nt: TGTGCCAGCAGCTTGGGACTAGTATTATACATTAGCACAGATACGCAGTATTTT
d_gene: NA; j_gene: TRBJ2-5; abundance: once; v_gene: TRBV2; CDR3aa: CASRLDYGTQYF; CDR3nt: TGTGCCAGCAGGCTAGATTACGGGACCCAGTACTTC
d_gene: NA; j_gene: TRBJ1-1; abundance: once; v_gene: TRBV28; CDR3aa: CAIQRHRGYTEAFF; CDR3nt: TGTGCCATCCAACGGCACAGAGGATACACTGAAGCTTTCTTT
d_gene: NA; j_gene: TRBJ1-2; abundance: NA; v_gene: TRBV7-9; CDR3aa: CASSSIGDVGLYTF; CDR3nt: TGTGCCAGCAGCTCCATTGGGGACGTGGGCCTCTACACCTTC